The source of this TCR beta chain is a study of T cell responses to AZD1222 COVID-19 vaccine. Whole-study findings and limits: With dominance at 160-218 and 743-854, vaccine-associated CD4 TCRs spanned spike. A mostly white British donor set with more females was recruited, and clonal diversity was possibly underestimated.

As concerns this clone: Its antigen is not identified.

The CDR3 runs to 14 residues. Trimming left V 3 bases short and J 7 bases short, with 10 bases between. Germline V CDR1 and CDR2: KGHSH, LQKENI. Generated by immunoSEQ multiplex PCR, the TCRdb table keeps only in-frame clones and is missing some. The table records roughly 130,000 clones, 80% to 90% of them present only once. The chain has TRBV18 and TRBJ1-6; D is undetermined. Source: peripheral blood, taken on day 0 of AZD1222 vaccination. The origin of this receptor is an adult in good health. CDR3 region: CASSPDGLNSPLHF. The CDR3 DNA reads as TGTGCCAGCTCACCCGACGGGCTAAATTCACCCCTCCACTTT.